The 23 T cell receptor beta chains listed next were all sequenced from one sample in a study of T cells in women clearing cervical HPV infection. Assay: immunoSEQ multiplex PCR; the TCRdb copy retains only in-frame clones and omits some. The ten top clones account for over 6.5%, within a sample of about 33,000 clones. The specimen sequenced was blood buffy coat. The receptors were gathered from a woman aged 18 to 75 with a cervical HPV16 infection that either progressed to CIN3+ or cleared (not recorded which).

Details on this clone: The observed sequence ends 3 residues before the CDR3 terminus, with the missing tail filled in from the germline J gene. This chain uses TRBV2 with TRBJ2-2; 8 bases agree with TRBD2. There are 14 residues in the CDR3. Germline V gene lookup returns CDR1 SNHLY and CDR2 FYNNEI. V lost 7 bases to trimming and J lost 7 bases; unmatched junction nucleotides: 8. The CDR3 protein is CASNNAGGDGELFF. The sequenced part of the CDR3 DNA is TGTGCCAGCAATAATGCCGGGGGGGACGGGGAG.

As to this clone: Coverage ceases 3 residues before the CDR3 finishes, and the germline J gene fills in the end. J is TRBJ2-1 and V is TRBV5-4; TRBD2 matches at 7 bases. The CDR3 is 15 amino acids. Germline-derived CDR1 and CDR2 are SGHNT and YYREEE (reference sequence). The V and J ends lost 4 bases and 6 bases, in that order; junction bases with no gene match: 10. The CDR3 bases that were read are TGTGCCAGCAGCAGACGGGGGGATCGGGGCAATGAG. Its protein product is CASSRRGDRGNE. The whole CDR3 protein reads CASSRRGDRGNEQFF. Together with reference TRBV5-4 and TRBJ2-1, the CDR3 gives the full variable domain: ETGVTQSPTHLIKTRGQQVTLRCSSQSGHNTVSWYQQALGQGPQFIFQYYREEENGRGNFPPRFSGLQFPNYSSELNVNALELDDSALYLCASSRRGDRGNEQFFGPGTRLTVL.

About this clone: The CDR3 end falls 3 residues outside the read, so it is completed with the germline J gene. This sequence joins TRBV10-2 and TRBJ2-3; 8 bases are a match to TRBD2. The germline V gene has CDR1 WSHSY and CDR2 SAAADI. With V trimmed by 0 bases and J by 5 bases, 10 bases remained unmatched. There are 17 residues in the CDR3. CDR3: CASSESGVAGTGDTQYF. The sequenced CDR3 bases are TGCGCCAGCAGTGAGTCGGGAGTAGCGGGGACCGGAGATACG.

CDR3 DNA, as far as it was read: TGTGCCAGCAGCGTAGAAGGGGACACAGATACG. Protein product: CASSVEGDTDT. In full, the CDR3 is CASSVEGDTDTQYF. V is TRBV9 and J is TRBJ2-3; tentative D call: TRBD1 (5 bases). The read terminates 3 residues ahead of where the CDR3 ends, so the germline J gene completes it. CDR1 is SGDLS, CDR2 YYNGEE, per germline. The CDR3 spans 14 residues. V lost 0 bases to trimming and J lost 2 bases, with 7 bases between them.

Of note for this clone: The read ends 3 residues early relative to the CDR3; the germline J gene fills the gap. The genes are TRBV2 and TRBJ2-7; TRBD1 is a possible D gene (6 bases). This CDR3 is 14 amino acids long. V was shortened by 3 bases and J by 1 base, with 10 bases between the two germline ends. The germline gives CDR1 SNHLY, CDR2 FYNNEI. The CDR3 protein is CASSEGAWSYEQYF. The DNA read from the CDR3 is TGTGCCAGCAGTGAGGGGGCTTGGTCCTACGAG.

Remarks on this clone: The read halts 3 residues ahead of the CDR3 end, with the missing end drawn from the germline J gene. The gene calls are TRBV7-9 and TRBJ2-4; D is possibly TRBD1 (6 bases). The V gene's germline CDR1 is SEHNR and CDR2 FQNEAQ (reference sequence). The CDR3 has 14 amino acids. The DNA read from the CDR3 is TGTGCCAGCAGCCCGGGACAAGCCAACTATGGT. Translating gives CASSPGQANYG. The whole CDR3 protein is CASSPGQANYGQYF.

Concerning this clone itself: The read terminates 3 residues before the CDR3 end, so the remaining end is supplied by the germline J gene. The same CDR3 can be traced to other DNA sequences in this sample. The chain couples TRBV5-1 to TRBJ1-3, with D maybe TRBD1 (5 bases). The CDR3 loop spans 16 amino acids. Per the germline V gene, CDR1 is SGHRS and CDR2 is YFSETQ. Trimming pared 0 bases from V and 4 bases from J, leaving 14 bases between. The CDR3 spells CASSLVGTTGGNTIYF. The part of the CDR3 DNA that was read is TGCGCCAGCAGCTTGGTTGGGACTACAGGAGGAAACACC.

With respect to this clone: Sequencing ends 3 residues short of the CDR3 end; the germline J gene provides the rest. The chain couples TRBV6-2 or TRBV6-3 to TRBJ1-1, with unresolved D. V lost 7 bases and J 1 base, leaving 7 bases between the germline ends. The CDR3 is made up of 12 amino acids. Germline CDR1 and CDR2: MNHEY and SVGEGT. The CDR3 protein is CASKHANTEAFF. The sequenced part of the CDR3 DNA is TGTGCCAGCAAACACGCGAACACTGAA.

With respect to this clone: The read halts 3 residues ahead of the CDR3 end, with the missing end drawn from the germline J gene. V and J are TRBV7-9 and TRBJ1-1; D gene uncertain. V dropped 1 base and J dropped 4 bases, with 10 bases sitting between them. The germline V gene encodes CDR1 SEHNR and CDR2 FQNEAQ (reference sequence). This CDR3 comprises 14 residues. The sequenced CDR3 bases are TGTGCCAGCAGCTTAGAACGGGGAATCACTGAA. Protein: CASSLERGITE. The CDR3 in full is CASSLERGITEAFF.

This CDR3 is CAWCSKDTDTYTF. The part of the CDR3 DNA that was read is TGTGCCTGGTGCTCGAAGGATACAGATACC. The rearrangement uses TRBV30 and TRBJ1-2; D call uncertain. Coverage ceases 3 residues before the CDR3 finishes, and the germline J gene fills in the end. CDR3 length: 13 amino acids. CDR1 and CDR2 from the germline V gene are GTSNPN and SVGIG (reference sequence).

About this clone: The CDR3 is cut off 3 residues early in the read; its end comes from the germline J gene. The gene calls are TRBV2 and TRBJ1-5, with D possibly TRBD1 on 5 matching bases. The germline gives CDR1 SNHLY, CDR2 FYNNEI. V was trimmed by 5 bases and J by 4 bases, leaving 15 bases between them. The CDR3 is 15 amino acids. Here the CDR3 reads CASSPSGSWNQPQHF. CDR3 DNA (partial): TGTGCCAGCAGTCCTTCAGGGTCATGGAATCAGCCC.

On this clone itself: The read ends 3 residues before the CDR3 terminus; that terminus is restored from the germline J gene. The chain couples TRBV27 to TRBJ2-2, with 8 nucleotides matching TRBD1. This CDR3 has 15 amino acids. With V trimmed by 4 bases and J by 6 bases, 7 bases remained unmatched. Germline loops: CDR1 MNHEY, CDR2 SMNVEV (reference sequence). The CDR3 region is CASSSHAGGSGELFF. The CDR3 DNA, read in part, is TGTGCCAGCAGTTCCCATGCAGGGGGCTCCGGGGAG.

CDR3 amino acids: CASSQVPGLTQYF. CDR3 DNA (partial): TGTGCCAGCAGCCAAGTTCCGGGACTTACG. This chain connects TRBV14 to TRBJ2-3; weak D call: TRBD2 (6 bases). The read is 3 residues too short to cover the CDR3 end, so that end is filled in from the germline J gene. The CDR3 runs 13 residues. Germline V gives CDR1 SGHDN, CDR2 FVKESK. The V and J ends lost 1 base and 8 bases respectively, with 10 bases between them.

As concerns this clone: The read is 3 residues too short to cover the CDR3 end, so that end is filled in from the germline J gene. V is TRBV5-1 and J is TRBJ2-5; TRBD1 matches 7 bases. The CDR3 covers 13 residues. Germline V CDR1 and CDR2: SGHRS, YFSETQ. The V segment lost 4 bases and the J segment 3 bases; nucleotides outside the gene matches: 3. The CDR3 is CASSRDSEETQYF. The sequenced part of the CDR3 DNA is TGCGCCAGCAGCAGGGACAGTGAAGAGACC. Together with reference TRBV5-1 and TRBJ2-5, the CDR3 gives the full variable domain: KAGVTQTPRYLIKTRGQQVTLSCSPISGHRSVSWYQQTPGQGLQFLFEYFSETQRNKGNFPGRFSGRQFSNSRSEMNVSTLELGDSALYLCASSRDSEETQYFGPGTRLLVL.

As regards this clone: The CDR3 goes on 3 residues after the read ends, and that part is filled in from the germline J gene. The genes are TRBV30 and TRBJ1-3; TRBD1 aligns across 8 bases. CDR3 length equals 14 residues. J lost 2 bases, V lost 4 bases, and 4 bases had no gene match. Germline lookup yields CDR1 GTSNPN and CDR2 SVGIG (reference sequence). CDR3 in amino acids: CAWNAGGAGNTIYF. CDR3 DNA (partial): TGTGCCTGGAACGCAGGGGGCGCTGGAAACACC.

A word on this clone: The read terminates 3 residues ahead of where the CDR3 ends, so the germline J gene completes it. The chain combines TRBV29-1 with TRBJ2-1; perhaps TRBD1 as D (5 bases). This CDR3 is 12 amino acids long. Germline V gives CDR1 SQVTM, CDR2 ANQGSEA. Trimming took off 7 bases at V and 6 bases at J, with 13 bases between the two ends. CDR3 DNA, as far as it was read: TGCAGCGCCGCCCTTGACAGCAATGAG. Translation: CSAALDSNE. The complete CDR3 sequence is CSAALDSNEQFF.

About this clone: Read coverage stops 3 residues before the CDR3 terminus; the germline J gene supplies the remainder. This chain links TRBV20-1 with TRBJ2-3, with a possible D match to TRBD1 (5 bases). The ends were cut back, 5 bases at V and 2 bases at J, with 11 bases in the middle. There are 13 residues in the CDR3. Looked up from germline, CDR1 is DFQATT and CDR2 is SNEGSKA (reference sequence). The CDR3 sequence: CSASTDFTDTQYF. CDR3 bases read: TGCAGTGCTTCGACAGACTTCACAGATACG.

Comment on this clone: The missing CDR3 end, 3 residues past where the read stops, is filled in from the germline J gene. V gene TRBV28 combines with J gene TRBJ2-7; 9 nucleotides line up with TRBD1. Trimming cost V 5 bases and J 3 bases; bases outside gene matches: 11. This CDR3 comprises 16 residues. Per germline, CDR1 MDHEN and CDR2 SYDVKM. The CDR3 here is CASSLTGTGSNYEQYF. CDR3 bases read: TGTGCCAGCAGTCTAACCGGGACAGGGAGCAACTACGAG.

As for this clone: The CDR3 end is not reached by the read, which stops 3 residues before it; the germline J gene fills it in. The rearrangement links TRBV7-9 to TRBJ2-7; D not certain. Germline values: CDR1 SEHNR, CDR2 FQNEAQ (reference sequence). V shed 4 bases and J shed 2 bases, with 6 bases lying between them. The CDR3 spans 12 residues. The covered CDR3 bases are TGTGCCAGCAGCTCTCAGGCCTACGAG. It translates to CASSSQAYE. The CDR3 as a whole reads CASSSQAYEQYF. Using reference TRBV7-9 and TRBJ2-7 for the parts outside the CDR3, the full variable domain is DTGVSQNPRHKITKRGQNVTFRCDPISEHNRLYWYRQTLGQGPEFLTYFQNEAQLEKSRLLSDRFSAERPKGSFSTLEIQRTEQGDSAMYLCASSSQAYEQYFGPGTRLTVT.

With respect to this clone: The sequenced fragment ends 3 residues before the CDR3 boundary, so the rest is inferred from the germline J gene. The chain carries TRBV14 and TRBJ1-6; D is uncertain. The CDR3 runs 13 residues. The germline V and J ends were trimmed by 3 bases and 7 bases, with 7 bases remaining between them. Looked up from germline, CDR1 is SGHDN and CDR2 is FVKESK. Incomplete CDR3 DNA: TGTGCCAGCAGCCAGGGCGGGAATTCACCC. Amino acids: CASSQGGNSP. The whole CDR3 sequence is CASSQGGNSPLHF.

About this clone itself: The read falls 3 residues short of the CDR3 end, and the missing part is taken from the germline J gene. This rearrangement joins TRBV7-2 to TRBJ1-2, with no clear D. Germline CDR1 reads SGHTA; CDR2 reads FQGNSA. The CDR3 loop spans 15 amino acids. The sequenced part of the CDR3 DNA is TGTGCCAGCAGCTTACGGCGGGCCGACTACAATGAC. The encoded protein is CASSLRRADYND. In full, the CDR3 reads CASSLRRADYNDYTF.

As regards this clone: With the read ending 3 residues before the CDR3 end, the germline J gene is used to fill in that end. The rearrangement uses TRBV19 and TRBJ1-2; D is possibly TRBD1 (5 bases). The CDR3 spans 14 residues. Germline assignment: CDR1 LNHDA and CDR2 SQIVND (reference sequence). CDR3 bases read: TGTGCCAGTAGTTCCCGGGACTTCTTAGGCGAC. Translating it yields CASSSRDFLGD. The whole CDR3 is CASSSRDFLGDYTF.

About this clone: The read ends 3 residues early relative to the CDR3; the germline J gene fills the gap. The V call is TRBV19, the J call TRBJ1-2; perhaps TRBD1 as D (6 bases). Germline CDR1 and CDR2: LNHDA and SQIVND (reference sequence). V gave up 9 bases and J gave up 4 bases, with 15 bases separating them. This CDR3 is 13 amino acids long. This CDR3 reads CASQGWEAYGYTF. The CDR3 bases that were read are TGTGCCAGCCAGGGGTGGGAGGCCTATGGC. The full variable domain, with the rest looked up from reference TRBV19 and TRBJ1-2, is DGGITQSPKYLFRKEGQNVTLSCEQNLNHDAMYWYRQDPGQGLRLIYYSQIVNDFQKGDIAEGYSVSREKKESFPLTVTSAQKNPTAFYLCASQGWEAYGYTFGSGTRLTVV.